The rows below give T cell receptor beta chains drawn from one sample of a study of shared clonotypes between healthy human individuals. Sequenced by immunoSEQ multiplex PCR; TCRdb stores in-frame clones only, minus some. The sample holds roughly 1,500,000 clones, 95% to 99% seen once. The sequenced material came from naive CD4+ T cells sorted from blood. The receptors come from a man aged 25-40 years in good health. The conserved cysteine and the conserved F or W are not part of the CDR3 here. A D gene is named only where the DNA matches it firmly.

v_call,j_call,d_call,cdr3_aa
TRBV28,TRBJ1-5,.,ASSFSLGGKNQPQH
TRBV7-8,TRBJ1-2,.,ASSPVVGAFGGYT
TRBV5-5,TRBJ1-5,.,ASSLGGFSNQPQH
TRBV5-6,TRBJ2-7,TRBD1,ASSPSGTGVAGEQY
TRBV28,TRBJ2-2,.,ASSFARTNGELF
TRBV25-1,TRBJ2-4,.,ASTQGARNIQY
TRBV29-1,TRBJ2-7,.,SVARGYEQY
TRBV19,TRBJ2-7,.,ASSNGLGRENSYEQY
TRBV14,TRBJ1-1,.,ASSQDRNTEAF
TRBV4-3,TRBJ1-1,TRBD1,ASSQEWGTGGARDTEAF
TRBV28,TRBJ2-7,.,ASSYTLYEQY
TRBV7-7,TRBJ2-7,TRBD2,ASSPGGLAGGEQY
TRBV28,TRBJ1-2,TRBD1,ASSLGQGTGGYT
TRBV25-1,TRBJ1-3,.,ASSDAPAGAHSGNTIY
TRBV19,TRBJ2-7,.,ASSAKPLIEQY
TRBV7-6,TRBJ2-3,.,ASSLRPITDTQY
TRBV7-9,TRBJ2-1,.,ASSPRGGGSYNEQF
TRBV6-6,TRBJ2-7,.,ASSLPGGDYEQY
TRBV7-9,TRBJ2-3,.,ASSLSGRDTQY
TRBV7-9,TRBJ2-7,.,ASSPRAGAGLPYEQY
TRBV29-1,TRBJ2-7,.,SERTVAYEQY